This T cell receptor (beta chain) emerged from a study of blood T cell repertoires in COVID-19. Study summary: Samples representing acute and convalescent COVID-19 were sourced from the United States, Italy and Spain.

J was trimmed by 1 base and V by 1 base; bases with no gene match: 11. Germline lookup yields CDR1 ENHRY and CDR2 SYGVKD. The CDR3 covers 18 residues. In assigning cohorts, the study relied on participant-reported clinical history. All recovered Cohort 3 donors got two negative PCRs, got clearance, or saw symptom resolution. In the original analysis: How many nucleated cells were present was estimated from reference gene primer amplification. Produced via immunoSEQ multiplex PCR; TCRdb's table is partial and in-frame only. That table furnishes V, J and clone size, whereas the DNA furnished D and trimming. Among about 300,000 clones listed, 85% to 90% were seen once.

V is TRBV10-3 and J is TRBJ2-7; 9 positions agree with TRBD1. Sequencing was carried out using PBMCs or T cells enriched from blood (not recorded which). The sequence derives from a man younger than 40 who had recovered from COVID-19. For the CDR3, the DNA is TGTGCCATCAGTGAGTACAGGGGGCCGGGCGGGAGATCCTACGAGCAGTACTTC. It translates to CAISEYRGPGGRSYEQYF.